This TCR beta chain was recovered during a study of T cells in Graves' hyperthyroidism and ophthalmopathy. Overall study context: Staff took peripheral blood when the initial diagnosis was made, before any treatment began.

Study findings and constraints: Blood held most thyroid clonotypes expanded above 0.001 frequency. Ophthalmopathy stood apart from stable hyperthyroidism in a 13 V-J model.

Researchers amplified the TCR beta CDR3 regions from RNA transcripts. TCR CDR3 regions were first amplified by RT-PCR with HTBI primers. One entry per CDR3 protein, called by TCRdb with MiXCR from the multiplex PCR reads. There are around 420,000 distinct CDR3 sequences in the sample; about an eighth occur only once, and approximately 5.3% lies in the top ten. V dropped 3 bases and J dropped 7; count of bases not matched to a gene: 7. CDR3 size: 13 residues. Per the germline V gene, CDR1 is DFQATT and CDR2 is SNEGSKA (reference sequence). Fresh peripheral blood, roughly 10 ml, was the source of the PBMCs. Notes on this clonotype: The antigen is undetermined. A much larger clone lies a single base off, so this may be a read error.

The chain recombines TRBV20-1 with TRBJ2-3, with 7 positions matching TRBD2. The TCR sequence derives from a woman aged 18-29 years with Graves' hyperthyroidism. The sequenced sample consisted of blood. The CDR3 protein is CSARREGGHTQYF. In DNA form, the CDR3 reads TGCAGTGCTAGGAGGGAGGGAGGGCATACGCAGTATTTT.